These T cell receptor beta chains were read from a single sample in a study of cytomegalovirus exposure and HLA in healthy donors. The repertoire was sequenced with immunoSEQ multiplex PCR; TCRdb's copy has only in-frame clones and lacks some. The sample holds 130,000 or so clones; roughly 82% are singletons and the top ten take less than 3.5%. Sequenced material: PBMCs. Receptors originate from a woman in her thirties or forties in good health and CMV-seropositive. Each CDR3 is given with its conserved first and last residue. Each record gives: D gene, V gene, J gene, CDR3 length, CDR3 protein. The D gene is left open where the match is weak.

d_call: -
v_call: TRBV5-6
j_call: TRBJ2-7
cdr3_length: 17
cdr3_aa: CASSLASGTGFSYEQYF

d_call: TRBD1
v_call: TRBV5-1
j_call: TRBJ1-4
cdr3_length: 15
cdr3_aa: CASSFGTGSGEKLFF

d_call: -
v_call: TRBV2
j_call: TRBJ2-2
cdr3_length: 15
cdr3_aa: CASSEAGENTGELFF

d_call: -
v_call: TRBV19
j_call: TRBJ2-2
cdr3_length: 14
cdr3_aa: CASSIDIATGELFF

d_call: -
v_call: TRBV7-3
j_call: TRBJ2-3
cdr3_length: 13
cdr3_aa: CASRRGSTDTQYF

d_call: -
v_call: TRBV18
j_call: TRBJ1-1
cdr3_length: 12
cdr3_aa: CASSPDRVEAFF

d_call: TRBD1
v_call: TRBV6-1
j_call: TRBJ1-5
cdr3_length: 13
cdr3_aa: CASSTGERPPQHF

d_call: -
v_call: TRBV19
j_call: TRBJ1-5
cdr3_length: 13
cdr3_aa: CASSTTSNQPQHF

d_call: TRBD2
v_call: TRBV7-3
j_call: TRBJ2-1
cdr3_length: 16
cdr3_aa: CASSLTTSGSRGEQFF

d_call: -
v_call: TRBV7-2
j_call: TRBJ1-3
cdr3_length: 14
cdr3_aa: CASNKGGSGNTIYF

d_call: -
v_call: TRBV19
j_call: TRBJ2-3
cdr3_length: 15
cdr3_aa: CASSIGAGRLDTQYF

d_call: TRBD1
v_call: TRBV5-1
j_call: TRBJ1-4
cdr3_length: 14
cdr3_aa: CASRETGGDEKLFF

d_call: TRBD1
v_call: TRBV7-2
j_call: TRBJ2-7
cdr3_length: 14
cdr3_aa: CASSFGTGAYEQYF

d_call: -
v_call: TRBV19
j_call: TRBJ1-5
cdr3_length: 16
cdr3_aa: CASTRYDLGDNQPQHF

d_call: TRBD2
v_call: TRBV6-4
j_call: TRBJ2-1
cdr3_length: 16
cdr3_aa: CASSALGGRNYNEQFF

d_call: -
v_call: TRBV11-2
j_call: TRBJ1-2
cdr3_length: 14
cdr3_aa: CASSLGSGYYGYTF

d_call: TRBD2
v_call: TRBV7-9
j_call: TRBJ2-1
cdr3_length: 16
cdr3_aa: CASSSPTSGMLNEQFF

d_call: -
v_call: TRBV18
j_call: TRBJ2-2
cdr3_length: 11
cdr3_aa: CASSSTGELFF

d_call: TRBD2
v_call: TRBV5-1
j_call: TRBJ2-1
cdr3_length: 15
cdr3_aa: CASSSSGTTSNEQFF

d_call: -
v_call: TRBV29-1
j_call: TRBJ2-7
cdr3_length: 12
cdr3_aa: CSARDSLYEQYF

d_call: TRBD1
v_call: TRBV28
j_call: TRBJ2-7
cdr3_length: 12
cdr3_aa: CASGTGAHEQYF

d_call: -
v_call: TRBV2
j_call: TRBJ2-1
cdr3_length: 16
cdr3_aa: CASSEPPDPGGDEQFF

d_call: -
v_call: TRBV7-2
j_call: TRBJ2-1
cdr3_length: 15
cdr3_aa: CASSRPGLGQDEQFF

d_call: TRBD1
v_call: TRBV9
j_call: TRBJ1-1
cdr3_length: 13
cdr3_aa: CASSVTGDSEAFF

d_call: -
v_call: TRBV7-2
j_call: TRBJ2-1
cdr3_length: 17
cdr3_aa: CASSLASRIGSYNEQFF

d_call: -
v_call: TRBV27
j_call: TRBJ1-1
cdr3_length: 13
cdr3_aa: CASSFTRGTEAFF

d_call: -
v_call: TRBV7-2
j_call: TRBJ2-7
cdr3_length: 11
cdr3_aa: CASSHSYEQYF

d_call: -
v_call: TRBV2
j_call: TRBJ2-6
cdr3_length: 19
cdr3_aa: CASSEVVDRTPSGANVLTF

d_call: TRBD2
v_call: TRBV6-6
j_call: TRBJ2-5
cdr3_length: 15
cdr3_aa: CASSQTSGREETQYF

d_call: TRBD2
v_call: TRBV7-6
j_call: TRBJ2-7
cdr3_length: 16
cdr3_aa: CASSPRGGGPFHEQYF

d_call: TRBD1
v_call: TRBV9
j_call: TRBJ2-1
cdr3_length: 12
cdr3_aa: CASSQRQGEQFF

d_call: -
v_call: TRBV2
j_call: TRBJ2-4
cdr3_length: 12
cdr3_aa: CASSEERGFQYF

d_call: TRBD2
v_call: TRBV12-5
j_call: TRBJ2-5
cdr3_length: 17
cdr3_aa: CASGLVQWSGGAETQYF

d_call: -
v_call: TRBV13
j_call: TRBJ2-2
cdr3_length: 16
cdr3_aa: CASSLGLQGYTGELFF

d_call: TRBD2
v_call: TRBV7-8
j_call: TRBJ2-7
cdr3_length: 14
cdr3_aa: CASRTSGGSYEQYF

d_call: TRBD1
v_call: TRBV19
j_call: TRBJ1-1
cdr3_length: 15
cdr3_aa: CASSLIPTGGTEAFF

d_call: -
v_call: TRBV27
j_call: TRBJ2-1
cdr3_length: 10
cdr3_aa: CASSSDEQFF

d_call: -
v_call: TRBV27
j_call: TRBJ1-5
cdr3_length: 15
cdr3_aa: CASSLSAVSNQPQHF

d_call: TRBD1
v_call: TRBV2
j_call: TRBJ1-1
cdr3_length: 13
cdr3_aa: CASSTGGYTEAFF

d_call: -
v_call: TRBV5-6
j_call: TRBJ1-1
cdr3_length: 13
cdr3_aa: CASSFYLNTEAFF

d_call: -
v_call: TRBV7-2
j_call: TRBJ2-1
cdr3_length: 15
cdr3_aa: CASSLDRAQFNEQFF

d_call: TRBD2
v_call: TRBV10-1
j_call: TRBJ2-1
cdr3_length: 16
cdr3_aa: CASSDPMTSGRSEQFF

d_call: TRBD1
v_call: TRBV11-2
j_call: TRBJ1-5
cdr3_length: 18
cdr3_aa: CASSERRDRGLSNQPQHF

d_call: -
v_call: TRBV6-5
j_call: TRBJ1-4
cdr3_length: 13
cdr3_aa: CATTGGAYEKLFF

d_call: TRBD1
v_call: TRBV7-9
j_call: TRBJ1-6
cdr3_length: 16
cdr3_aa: CASSPTGLRDNSPLHF

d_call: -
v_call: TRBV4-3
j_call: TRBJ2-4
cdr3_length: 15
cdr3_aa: CASSQAGTSGNIQYF

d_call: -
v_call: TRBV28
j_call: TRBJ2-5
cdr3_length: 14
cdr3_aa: CASSFVRGGETQYF

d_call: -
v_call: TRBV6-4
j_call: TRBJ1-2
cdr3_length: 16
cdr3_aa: CASSYSNGQGMGGYTF

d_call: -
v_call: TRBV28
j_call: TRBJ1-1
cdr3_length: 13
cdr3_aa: CASSFEVNTEAFF

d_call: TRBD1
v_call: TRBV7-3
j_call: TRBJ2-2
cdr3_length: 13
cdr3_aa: CASSRDRAGELFF